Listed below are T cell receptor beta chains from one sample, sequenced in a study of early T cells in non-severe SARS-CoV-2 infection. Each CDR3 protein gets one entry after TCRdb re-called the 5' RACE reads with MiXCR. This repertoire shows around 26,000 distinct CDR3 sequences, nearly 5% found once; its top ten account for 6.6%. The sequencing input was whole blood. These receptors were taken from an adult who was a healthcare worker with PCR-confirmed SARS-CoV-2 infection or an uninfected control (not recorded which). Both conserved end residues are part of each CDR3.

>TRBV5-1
CASSLRREAETQYF